These T cell receptor beta chains were read from a single sample in a study of blood T cells in healthy people across ages. TCRdb re-called the 5' RACE reads through MiXCR, storing one row per CDR3 protein. The table records about 650,000 distinct CDR3 sequences, roughly 30% of them present only once. The source material was blood. The receptors originated from a woman older than 75 in good health. CDR3s include the opening cysteine and the closing phenylalanine or tryptophan. Each record gives: CDR3 protein, J gene, V gene.

CDR3aa: CASIPGGLVLNEQYF
j_gene: TRBJ2-5
v_gene: TRBV12-3/TRBV12-4

CDR3aa: CASTRGQGSYEQYF
j_gene: TRBJ2-7
v_gene: TRBV13

CDR3aa: CASSSLILGGEKLFF
j_gene: TRBJ1-4
v_gene: TRBV7-9

CDR3aa: CAWNSRPAGRKTEAFF
j_gene: TRBJ1-1
v_gene: TRBV30

CDR3aa: CSARSGAGGRQETQYF
j_gene: TRBJ2-5
v_gene: TRBV20-1

CDR3aa: CSARIRGEINEQYF
j_gene: -
v_gene: TRBV20-1

CDR3aa: CAWSPNMNTEAFF
j_gene: TRBJ1-1
v_gene: TRBV30

CDR3aa: CASMTRTSGGDTQYF
j_gene: TRBJ2-3
v_gene: TRBV2

CDR3aa: CSAPPGDRVYNEQFF
j_gene: TRBJ2-1
v_gene: TRBV20-1

CDR3aa: CASSPGTVSPGQFF
j_gene: TRBJ2-1
v_gene: TRBV5-1

CDR3aa: CASSPRGSQIHEQFF
j_gene: TRBJ2-1
v_gene: TRBV7-9

CDR3aa: CASSSVGQPLNGYTF
j_gene: TRBJ1-2
v_gene: TRBV5-1

CDR3aa: CASSPQRGSDTQYF
j_gene: TRBJ2-3
v_gene: TRBV5-1

CDR3aa: CASMLGSGDDEQFF
j_gene: TRBJ2-1
v_gene: TRBV7-3

CDR3aa: CSARVGLGEQYF
j_gene: TRBJ2-5
v_gene: TRBV20-1

CDR3aa: CASSLAGGTTEAFF
j_gene: TRBJ1-1
v_gene: TRBV5-1

CDR3aa: CASSRGLAGTQETQYF
j_gene: TRBJ2-5
v_gene: TRBV3-1

CDR3aa: CASSQDGTSRETQYF
j_gene: TRBJ2-5
v_gene: TRBV4-1

CDR3aa: CASGLQSSTDTQYF
j_gene: TRBJ2-3
v_gene: TRBV12-5

CDR3aa: CSASGRTDTQYF
j_gene: TRBJ2-3
v_gene: TRBV20-1

CDR3aa: CATSPSAGTSTDTQYF
j_gene: TRBJ2-3
v_gene: TRBV15

CDR3aa: CASRPDNYGYTF
j_gene: TRBJ1-2
v_gene: TRBV12-3/TRBV12-4

CDR3aa: CATSDSWTSGDNNEQFF
j_gene: TRBJ2-1
v_gene: TRBV24-1

CDR3aa: CASSPGTGLGTDTQYF
j_gene: TRBJ2-3
v_gene: TRBV7-9

CDR3aa: CASSLGSPDVLTF
j_gene: TRBJ2-6
v_gene: TRBV7-2

CDR3aa: CASSLSRTDNEQFF
j_gene: TRBJ2-1
v_gene: TRBV5-1

CDR3aa: CATRRRAEAFF
j_gene: TRBJ1-1
v_gene: TRBV6-5

CDR3aa: CASNYSGGNQPQHF
j_gene: TRBJ1-5
v_gene: TRBV5-1

CDR3aa: CASGSGIHEQYF
j_gene: TRBJ2-7
v_gene: TRBV12-5

CDR3aa: CASRIAGGRSYNEQFF
j_gene: TRBJ2-1
v_gene: TRBV6-1

CDR3aa: CASSDDDRGQYF
j_gene: TRBJ2-5
v_gene: TRBV9

CDR3aa: CASSQDDTANYGYTF
j_gene: TRBJ1-2
v_gene: TRBV4-3

CDR3aa: CASSPTVTDTQYF
j_gene: TRBJ2-3
v_gene: TRBV6-5

CDR3aa: CASSSSTPGGGMETQYF
j_gene: TRBJ2-5
v_gene: TRBV5-1

CDR3aa: CASSLSTSQETQYF
j_gene: TRBJ2-5
v_gene: TRBV7-2

CDR3aa: CSVRKAGGWNEQFF
j_gene: TRBJ2-1
v_gene: TRBV20-1

CDR3aa: CASSLYQGATYEQYF
j_gene: TRBJ2-7
v_gene: TRBV27

CDR3aa: CASSIVATGINEQYF
j_gene: -
v_gene: TRBV19

CDR3aa: CASSPEFQPQHF
j_gene: TRBJ1-5
v_gene: TRBV12-3/TRBV12-4

CDR3aa: CASSMRDRGGETQYF
j_gene: TRBJ2-5
v_gene: TRBV7-2

CDR3aa: CASTDRGYGYTF
j_gene: TRBJ1-2
v_gene: TRBV3-1

CDR3aa: CASSPLLLDNRSNRNEQYF
j_gene: TRBJ2-5
v_gene: TRBV5-1

CDR3aa: CSARTDYSYEQYF
j_gene: TRBJ2-7
v_gene: TRBV20-1

CDR3aa: CASSLGGGQGYYGYTF
j_gene: TRBJ1-2
v_gene: TRBV7-2

CDR3aa: CASSPRDTFSGEQYF
j_gene: TRBJ2-7
v_gene: TRBV7-3

CDR3aa: CASRMRAGKLFF
j_gene: TRBJ1-4
v_gene: TRBV11-2

CDR3aa: CASSPMDRGETQYF
j_gene: TRBJ2-5
v_gene: TRBV6-1

CDR3aa: CSAPTGAGSNQPQYF
j_gene: -
v_gene: TRBV20-1

CDR3aa: CASSVDQGWGVGNEQYF
j_gene: TRBJ2-5
v_gene: TRBV19

CDR3aa: CASTATGYMNTEAFF
j_gene: TRBJ1-1
v_gene: TRBV6-5

CDR3aa: CASNVLPNTGELFF
j_gene: TRBJ2-2
v_gene: TRBV6-2/TRBV6-3

CDR3aa: CASREGTGSTGELFF
j_gene: TRBJ2-2
v_gene: TRBV5-1

CDR3aa: CSSSPLAGINNEQFF
j_gene: TRBJ2-1
v_gene: TRBV7-9